The 15 T cell receptor beta chains in this list originate from one sample, sequenced in a study of early stage breast cancer tumors. Assay used: immunoSEQ multiplex PCR; TCRdb lists only in-frame clones, some missing. The profile covers tens of thousands of clones, with 79% appearing a single time and 3% to 3.5% taken by the ten largest. Sequenced input: blood. The receptors come from a person between 55 and 69 years old with breast cancer.

This rearrangement joins TRBV7-8 to TRBJ1-2, with TRBD1 as a possible D gene (6 bases). CDR1 is SGHVS, CDR2 FQNEAQ, per germline. Trimming left V 5 bases short and J 8 bases short, with 12 bases between. The CDR3 consists of 12 residues. DNA for the CDR3: TGTGCCAGCAGCAAAGGGGGGACCGGCTACACCTTC. It encodes CASSKGGTGYTF.

This chain connects TRBV13 to TRBJ2-7; D may be TRBD1 (5 bases). Trimming shortened V by 4 bases and J by 6 bases, and 19 bases separated the two germline ends. Germline assignment: CDR1 PRHDT and CDR2 FYEKMQ (reference sequence). The CDR3 consists of 15 residues. CDR3 DNA: TGTGCCAGCAGCTCCGCCGCCGATAGGGGCCTCGAGCAGTACTTC. It translates to CASSSAADRGLEQYF.

This clone was detected only a few times. This rearrangement joins TRBV2 to TRBJ1-6; weak D call: TRBD1 (5 bases). Germline CDR1 SNHLY, CDR2 FYNNEI. V was clipped by 5 bases and J by 14 bases, with 13 bases between them. This CDR3 spans 12 amino acids. CDR3 coding DNA: TGTGCCAGCAGTCCCCTACGGGGGGCCCTCCACTTT. Residues: CASSPLRGALHF.

This clone has a handful of counts. The chain joins TRBV9 to TRBJ2-7, with D perhaps matching TRBD2 (5 bases). V was pared by 0 bases and J by 0 bases, with 13 bases between. Germline V gene lookup returns CDR1 SGDLS and CDR2 YYNGEE. The CDR3 runs 16 residues. CDR3 sequence reads: CASSVGFGSRSYEQYF. The CDR3 region has the DNA TGTGCCAGCAGCGTAGGGTTTGGGAGCCGCTCCTACGAGCAGTACTTC.

This chain uses TRBV18 with TRBJ2-6, with a possible D match to TRBD1 (5 bases). The CDR3 extends over 17 amino acids. V lost 3 bases and J lost 2, with 14 bases in between. CDR1 and CDR2 from the germline V gene are KGHSH and LQKENI. This chain's CDR3 is CASSPDNLRAGANVLTF. CDR3 in DNA: TGTGCCAGCTCACCGGACAATCTACGGGCTGGGGCCAACGTCCTGACTTTC.

This clone was recorded a few times. The rearrangement joins TRBV5-1 to TRBJ1-1; D not resolved. V was trimmed by 0 bases and J by 3 bases, leaving 6 bases between them. The germline V gene encodes CDR1 SGHRS and CDR2 YFSETQ. The CDR3 loop spans 13 amino acids. The CDR3 nucleotides are TGCGCCAGCAGCTTGGATGGGTACACTGAAGCTTTCTTT. Amino acid sequence: CASSLDGYTEAFF.

The chain couples TRBV19 to TRBJ1-6; possibly TRBD1 for D (6 bases). The CDR3 loop spans 16 amino acids. Trimming cost V 4 bases and J 9 bases, with 19 bases left between them. The V gene's germline CDR1 is LNHDA and CDR2 SQIVND (reference sequence). In DNA, the CDR3 is TGTGCCAGTAGTACAGCCCGAGGGGGATCAGGTTCACCCCTCCACTTT. This translates into CASSTARGGSGSPLHF.

V is TRBV5-1 and J is TRBJ2-3, with D hard to call. The CDR3 totals 14 residues. Germline CDR1 SGHRS, CDR2 YFSETQ. Trimming took off 1 base at V and 2 bases at J, with 8 bases between the two ends. CDR3 amino acids: CASSLYHYTDTQYF. CDR3 nucleotides: TGCGCCAGCAGCTTGTACCACTACACAGATACGCAGTATTTT.

This sequence joins TRBV7-3 and TRBJ2-3; 10 bases are shared with TRBD2. CDR3 length equals 15 residues. Germline V gene lookup returns CDR1 SGHTA and CDR2 FQGTGA. Trimming cost V 6 bases and J 7 bases; bases outside gene matches: 10. CDR3 DNA sequence: TGTGCCAGCAGTATAGCGGGAGGAGGGGGAAATACGCAGTATTTT. It is translated as CASSIAGGGGNTQYF.

The chain recombines TRBV14 with TRBJ2-7; D unclear. The CDR3 spans 13 residues. The V gene lost 1 base and the J gene lost 8 bases, with 12 bases spanning the gap. Per germline, CDR1 SGHDN and CDR2 FVKESK. The CDR3, as DNA: TGTGCCAGCAGCCAAGTCTGGAGCTCGCAGCAGTACTTC. The encoded protein is CASSQVWSSQQYF.

J is TRBJ1-1 and V is TRBV2, with D uncertain. V gave up 1 base and J gave up 5 bases, with 14 bases separating them. Germline V gives CDR1 SNHLY, CDR2 FYNNEI. This CDR3 spans 15 amino acids. This CDR3 is CASSEEAGGFTEAFF. For the CDR3, the DNA is TGTGCCAGCAGTGAAGAGGCAGGAGGGTTTACTGAAGCTTTCTTT.

This chain uses TRBV5-4 with TRBJ2-3; D gene unclear. Germline V gene sequence: CDR1 SGHNT, CDR2 YYREEE (reference sequence). The CDR3 extends over 13 amino acids. Trimming stripped 3 bases from V and 4 bases from J, with 9 bases between. The CDR3 region is CASSSPRADTQYF. In nucleotides, the CDR3 is TGTGCCAGCAGCTCCCCTCGGGCAGATACGCAGTATTTT.

This clone showed up just a few times. The CDR3 loop is CASSYSQVTGTPLYGYTF. For the CDR3, the DNA is TGTGCCAGCAGCTACTCCCAAGTTACCGGGACGCCTCTCTATGGCTACACCTTC. The rearrangement links TRBV7-9 to TRBJ1-2; possibly TRBD1 for D (5 bases). Germline V gene lookup returns CDR1 SEHNR and CDR2 FQNEAQ (reference sequence). V dropped 4 bases and J dropped 4 bases, with 25 bases sitting between them. This CDR3 spans 18 amino acids. Variable domain in full (rest from reference TRBV7-9 and TRBJ1-2): DTGVSQNPRHKITKRGQNVTFRCDPISEHNRLYWYRQTLGQGPEFLTYFQNEAQLEKSRLLSDRFSAERPKGSFSTLEIQRTEQGDSAMYLCASSYSQVTGTPLYGYTFGSGTRLTVV.

V usage is TRBV7-8 and J usage is TRBJ2-1, with 9 positions matching TRBD2. This CDR3 spans 15 amino acids. Trimming took 8 bases from V and 6 from J; bases not matched to a gene: 11. Germline lookup yields CDR1 SGHVS and CDR2 FQNEAQ. The chain's CDR3 is CASRWGLAGSNEQFF. The DNA for the CDR3 is TGTGCCAGCCGCTGGGGGCTAGCGGGATCCAATGAGCAGTTCTTC.

The chain's CDR3 is CSVGEAQGLDYGYTF. The CDR3 DNA reads as TGCAGCGTTGGGGAGGCCCAGGGGCTCGACTATGGCTACACCTTC. The rearrangement uses TRBV29-1 and TRBJ1-2; perhaps TRBD1 as D (6 bases). This CDR3 contains 15 residues. Trimming pared 4 bases from V and 3 bases from J, leaving 18 bases between. Germline CDR1 and CDR2: SQVTM and ANQGSEA.